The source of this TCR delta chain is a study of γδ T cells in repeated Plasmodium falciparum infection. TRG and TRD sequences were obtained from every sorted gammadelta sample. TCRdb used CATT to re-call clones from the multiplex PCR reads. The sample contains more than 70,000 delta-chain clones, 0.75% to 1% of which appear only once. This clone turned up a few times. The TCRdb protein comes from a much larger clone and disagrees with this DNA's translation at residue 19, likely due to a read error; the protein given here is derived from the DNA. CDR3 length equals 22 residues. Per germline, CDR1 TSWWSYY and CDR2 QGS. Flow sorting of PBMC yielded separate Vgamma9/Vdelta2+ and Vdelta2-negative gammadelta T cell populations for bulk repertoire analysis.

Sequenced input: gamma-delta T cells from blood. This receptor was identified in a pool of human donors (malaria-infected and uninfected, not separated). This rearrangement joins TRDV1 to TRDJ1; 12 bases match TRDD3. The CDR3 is CALGDFPSVRGILGDTPDELIF. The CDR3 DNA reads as TGTGCTCTTGGAGATTTCCCTTCTGTGAGGGGGATACTGGGGGATACACCCGATGAACTCATCTTT.